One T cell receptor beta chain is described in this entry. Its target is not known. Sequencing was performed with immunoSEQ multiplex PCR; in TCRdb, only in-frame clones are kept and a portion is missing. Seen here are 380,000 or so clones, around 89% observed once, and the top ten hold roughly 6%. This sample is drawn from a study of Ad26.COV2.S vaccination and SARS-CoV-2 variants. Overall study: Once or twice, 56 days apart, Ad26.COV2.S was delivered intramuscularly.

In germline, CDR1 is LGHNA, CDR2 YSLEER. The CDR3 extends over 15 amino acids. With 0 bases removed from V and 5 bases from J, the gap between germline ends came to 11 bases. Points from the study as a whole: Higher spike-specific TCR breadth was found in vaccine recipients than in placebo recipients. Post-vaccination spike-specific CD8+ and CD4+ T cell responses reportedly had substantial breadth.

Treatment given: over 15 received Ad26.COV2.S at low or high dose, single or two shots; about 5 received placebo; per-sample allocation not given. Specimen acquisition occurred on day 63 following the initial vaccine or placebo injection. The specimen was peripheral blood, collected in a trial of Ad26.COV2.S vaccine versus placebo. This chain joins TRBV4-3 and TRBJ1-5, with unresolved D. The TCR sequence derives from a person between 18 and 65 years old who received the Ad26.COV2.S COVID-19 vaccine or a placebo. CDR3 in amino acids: CASSQEAGKDQPQHF. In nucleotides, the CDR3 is TGCGCCAGCAGCCAAGAAGCGGGCAAGGATCAGCCCCAGCATTTT.